This T cell receptor beta chain was recorded in a study of vaccination and CD4 T cells after COVID-19. CD4+ T cells that had been cultured provided DNA sequenced with the Oncomine TCR Beta short-read assay. Each CDR3 protein gets one entry after TCRdb re-called the PCR reads with MiXCR. Of about 19,000 distinct CDR3 sequences listed, about 43% were seen once; the top ten hold about 3%. The V segment lost 1 base and the J segment 4 bases; nucleotides outside the gene matches: 17. CDR1 is DFQATT and CDR2 is SNEGSKA in the germline V gene (reference sequence). The CDR3 is 18 amino acids. Concerning this clonotype itself: Its antigen is not known.

Treatment given: roughly ten-day PBMC culture with coronavirus spike peptide pools or control peptides (ViraFEST assay). Fresh IL-2 medium was used to replace half of the medium on days 3 and 7. The sequence came from a human donor who had recovered from COVID-19. The sample in question was CD4+ T cells from blood, cultured in vitro, obtained after SARS-CoV-2 vaccination. The chain recombines TRBV20-1 with TRBJ2-7; 9 nucleotides line up with TRBD2. The CDR3 sequence: CSARGRGASGTRTYEQYF. The CDR3 bases are TGCAGTGCTAGAGGGAGGGGGGCTAGCGGGACTCGAACTTACGAGCAGTACTTC.